This TCR beta chain was found in a study of blood T cells in healthy people across ages. Samples each yielded at least 5 micrograms of total RNA. Germline V gives CDR1 LNHDA, CDR2 SQIVND (reference sequence). There are 14 residues in the CDR3. Trimming removed 7 bases from V and 3 bases from J; junction bases left unmatched: 8. There are a few counts of this clonotype. Its antigen is currently unknown. Then a second PCR, running roughly 7 to 11 cycles, was carried out with a sample-barcoded 5' primer and a J-beta primer mix. Researchers report that a template-switch adaptor with 12 random nucleotides tagged each cDNA molecule. TCRdb reprocessed the 5' RACE reads with MiXCR, giving one entry per CDR3 protein. Of 1.5 million to 2 million distinct CDR3 sequences listed, 25% to 30% are singletons. General study findings and limits: Roughly linear declines in TCR beta diversity per million T cells occurred with age.

The TCR sequence derives from a woman younger than 45 in good health. The chain carries TRBV19 and TRBJ2-5, with 7 bases matching TRBD2. What was sequenced was blood. CDR3 amino acids: CASTYIGREETQYF. The CDR3 coding sequence is TGTGCCAGTACCTACATAGGGAGGGAAGAGACCCAGTACTTC.